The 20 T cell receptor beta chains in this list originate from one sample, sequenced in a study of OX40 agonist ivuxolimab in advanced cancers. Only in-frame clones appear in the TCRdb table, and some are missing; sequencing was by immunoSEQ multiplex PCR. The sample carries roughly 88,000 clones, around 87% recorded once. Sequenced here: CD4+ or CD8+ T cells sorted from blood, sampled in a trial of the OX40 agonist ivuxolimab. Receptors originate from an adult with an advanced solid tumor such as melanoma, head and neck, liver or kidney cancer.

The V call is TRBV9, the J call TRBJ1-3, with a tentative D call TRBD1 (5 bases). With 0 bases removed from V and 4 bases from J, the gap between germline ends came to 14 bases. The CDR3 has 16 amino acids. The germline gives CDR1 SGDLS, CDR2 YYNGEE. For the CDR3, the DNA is TGTGCCAGCAGCGTAGTCGCACAGGCGCGCGGAAACACCATATATTTT. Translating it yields CASSVVAQARGNTIYF.

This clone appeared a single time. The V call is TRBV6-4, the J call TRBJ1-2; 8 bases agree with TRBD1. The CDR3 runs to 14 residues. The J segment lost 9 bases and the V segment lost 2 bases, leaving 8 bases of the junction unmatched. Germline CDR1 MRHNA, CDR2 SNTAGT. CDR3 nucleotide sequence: TGTGCCAGCAGTGACCAAGGACAGGGAACTCGCTACACCTTC. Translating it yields CASSDQGQGTRYTF.

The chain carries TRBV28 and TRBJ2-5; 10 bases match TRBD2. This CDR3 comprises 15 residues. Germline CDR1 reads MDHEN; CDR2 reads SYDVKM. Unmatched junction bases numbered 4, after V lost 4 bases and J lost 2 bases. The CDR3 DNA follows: TGTGCCAGCAGTTCACCTAGCGGGGGTCAAGAGACCCAGTACTTC. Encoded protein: CASSSPSGGQETQYF.

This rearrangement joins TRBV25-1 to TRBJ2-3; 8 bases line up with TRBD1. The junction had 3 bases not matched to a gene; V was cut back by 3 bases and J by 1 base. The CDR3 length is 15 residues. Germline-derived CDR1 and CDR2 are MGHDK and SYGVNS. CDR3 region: CASSDRGRGTDTQYF. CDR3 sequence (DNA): TGTGCCAGCAGTGACAGGGGGCGTGGCACAGATACGCAGTATTTT.

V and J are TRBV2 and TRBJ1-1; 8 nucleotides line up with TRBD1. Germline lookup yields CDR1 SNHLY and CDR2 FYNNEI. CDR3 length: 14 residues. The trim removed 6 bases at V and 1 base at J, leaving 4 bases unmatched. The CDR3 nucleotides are TGTGCCAGCAGGGCGACAGGGGAGAACACTGAAGCTTTCTTT. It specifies CASRATGENTEAFF.

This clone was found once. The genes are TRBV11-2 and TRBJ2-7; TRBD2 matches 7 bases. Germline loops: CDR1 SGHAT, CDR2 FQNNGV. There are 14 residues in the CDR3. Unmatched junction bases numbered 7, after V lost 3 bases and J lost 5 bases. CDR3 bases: TGTGCCAGCAGCTTCCGGGGGAGGGCGCACGAGCAGTACGTC. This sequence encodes CASSFRGRAHEQYV.

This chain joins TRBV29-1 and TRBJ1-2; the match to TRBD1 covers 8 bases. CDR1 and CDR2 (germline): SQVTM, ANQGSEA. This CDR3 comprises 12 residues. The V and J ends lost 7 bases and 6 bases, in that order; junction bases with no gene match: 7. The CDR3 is CSGQGTADGYTF. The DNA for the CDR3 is TGCAGCGGACAGGGGACCGCGGATGGCTACACCTTC.

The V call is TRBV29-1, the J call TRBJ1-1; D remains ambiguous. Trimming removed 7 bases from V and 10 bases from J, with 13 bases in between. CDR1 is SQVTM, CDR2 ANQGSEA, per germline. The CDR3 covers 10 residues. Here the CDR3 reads CSDYTDGAFF. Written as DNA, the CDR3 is TGCAGCGACTACACCGACGGAGCTTTCTTT.

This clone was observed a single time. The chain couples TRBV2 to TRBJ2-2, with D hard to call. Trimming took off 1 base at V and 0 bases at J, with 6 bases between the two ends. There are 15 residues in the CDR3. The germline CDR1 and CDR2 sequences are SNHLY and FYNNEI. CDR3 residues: CASSEVSTNTGELFF. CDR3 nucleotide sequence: TGTGCCAGCAGTGAAGTTAGCACGAACACCGGGGAGCTGTTTTTT.

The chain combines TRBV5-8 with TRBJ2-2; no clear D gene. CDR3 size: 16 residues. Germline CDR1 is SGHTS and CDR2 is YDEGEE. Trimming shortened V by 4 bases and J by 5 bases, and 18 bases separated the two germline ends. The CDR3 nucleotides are TGTGCCAGCAGCCCCCGAGTGGAAGTGGGAACCGGGGAGCTGTTTTTT. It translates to CASSPRVEVGTGELFF.

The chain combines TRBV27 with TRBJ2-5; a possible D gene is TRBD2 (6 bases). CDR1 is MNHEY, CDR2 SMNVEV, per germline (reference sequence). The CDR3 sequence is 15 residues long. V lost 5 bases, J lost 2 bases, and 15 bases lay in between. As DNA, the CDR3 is TGTGCCAGCAGTCGTAGCGGCAGCAGACAAGAGACCCAGTACTTC. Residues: CASSRSGSRQETQYF.

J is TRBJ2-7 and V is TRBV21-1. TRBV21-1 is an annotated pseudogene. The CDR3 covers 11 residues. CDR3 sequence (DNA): TGTGCCAGCAGCATTGCTTACGAGCAGTACGTC. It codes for CASSIAYEQYV.

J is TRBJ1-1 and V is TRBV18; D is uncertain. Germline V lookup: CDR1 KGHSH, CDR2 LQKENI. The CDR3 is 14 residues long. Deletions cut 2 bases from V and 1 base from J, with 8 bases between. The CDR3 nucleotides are TGTGCCAGCTCACCATCCGGTGAGAACACTGAAGCTTTCTTT. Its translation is CASSPSGENTEAFF.

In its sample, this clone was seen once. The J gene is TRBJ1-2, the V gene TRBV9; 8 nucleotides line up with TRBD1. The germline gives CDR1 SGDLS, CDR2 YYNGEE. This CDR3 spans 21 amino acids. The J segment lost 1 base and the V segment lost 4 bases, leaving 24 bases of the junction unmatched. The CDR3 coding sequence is TGTGCCAGCAGCCAGGACCTTCCACGGGACAGGTTGCGGGGTAATAACTATGGCTACACCTTC. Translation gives CASSQDLPRDRLRGNNYGYTF.

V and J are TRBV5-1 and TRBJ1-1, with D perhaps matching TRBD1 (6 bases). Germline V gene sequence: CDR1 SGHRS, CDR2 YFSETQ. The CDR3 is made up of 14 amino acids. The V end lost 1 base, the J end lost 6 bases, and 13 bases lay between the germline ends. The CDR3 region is CASSLYRDGAEAFF. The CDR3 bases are TGCGCCAGCAGCTTGTACAGGGATGGAGCTGAAGCTTTCTTT.

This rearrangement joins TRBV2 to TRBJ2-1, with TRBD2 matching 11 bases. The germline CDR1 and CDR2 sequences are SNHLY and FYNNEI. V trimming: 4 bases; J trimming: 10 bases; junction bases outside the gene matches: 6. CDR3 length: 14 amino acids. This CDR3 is CASSGLAGMVEQFF. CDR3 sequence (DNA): TGTGCCAGCAGTGGACTAGCGGGAATGGTAGAGCAGTTCTTC.

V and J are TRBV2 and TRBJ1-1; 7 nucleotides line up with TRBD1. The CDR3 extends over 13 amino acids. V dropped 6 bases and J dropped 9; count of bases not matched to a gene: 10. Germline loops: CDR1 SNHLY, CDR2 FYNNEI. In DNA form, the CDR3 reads TGTGCCAGCAGCCTAGGACAGGCGACCCAAGCTTTCTTT. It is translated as CASSLGQATQAFF.

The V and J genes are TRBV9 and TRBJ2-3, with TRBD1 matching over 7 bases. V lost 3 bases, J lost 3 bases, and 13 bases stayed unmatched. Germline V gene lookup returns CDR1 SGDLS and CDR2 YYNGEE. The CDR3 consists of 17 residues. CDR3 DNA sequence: TGTGCCAGCAGCGCGACCGGACAGGCGGGTCGAACAGATACGCAGTATTTT. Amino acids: CASSATGQAGRTDTQYF.

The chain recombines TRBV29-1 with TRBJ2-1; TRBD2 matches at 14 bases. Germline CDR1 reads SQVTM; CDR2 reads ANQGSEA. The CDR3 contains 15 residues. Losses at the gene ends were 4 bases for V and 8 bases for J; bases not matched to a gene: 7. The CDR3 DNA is TGCAGCGTTGCTCTGGGACTAGCGGGAGTCCATGAGCAGTTCTTC. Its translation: CSVALGLAGVHEQFF.

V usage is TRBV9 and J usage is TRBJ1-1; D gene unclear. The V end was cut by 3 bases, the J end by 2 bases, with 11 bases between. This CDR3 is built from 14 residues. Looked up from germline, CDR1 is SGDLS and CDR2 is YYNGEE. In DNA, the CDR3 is TGTGCCAGCAGCGCCACTGCCGTAAACACTGAAGCTTTCTTT. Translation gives CASSATAVNTEAFF.